What follows are 25 T cell receptor beta chains derived from one specimen sequenced in a study of CD8 T cells in ankylosing spondylitis. One entry per CDR3 protein, called by TCRdb with MiXCR from the 5' RACE reads. The data contain around 150,000 distinct CDR3 sequences, about 6.7% of them seen just once; the ten biggest clones take up approximately 13%. Material: blood, either unsorted or a sorted T cell fraction (not recorded which). The source is a female donor with ankylosing spondylitis or in good health (not recorded which).

Many counts were recorded for this clonotype. The chain couples TRBV5-1 to TRBJ1-2; possibly TRBD1 for D (6 bases). V gave up 0 bases and J gave up 8 bases, with 20 bases separating them. This CDR3 region has 16 residues. Germline assignment: CDR1 SGHRS and CDR2 YFSETQ. CDR3 bases: TGCGCCAGCAGCTTGGTCCCCTACGGGGGCGCACCCGGCTACACCTTC. Its protein product is CASSLVPYGGAPGYTF.

Ten or more counts support this clonotype. The genes are TRBV6-5 and TRBJ1-1, with 7 bases identical to TRBD1. Losses at the gene ends were 2 bases for V and 5 bases for J; bases not matched to a gene: 5. The CDR3 consists of 14 residues. CDR1 and CDR2 (germline): MNHEY, SVGAGI. The chain's CDR3 is CASSYIGRGTEAFF. Written as DNA, the CDR3 is TGTGCCAGCAGTTACATTGGCAGGGGGACTGAAGCTTTCTTT.

This clonotype was detected ten times or more. The chain recombines TRBV4-1 with TRBJ2-7; D is perhaps TRBD1 (5 bases). The CDR3 length is 16 residues. Germline V gives CDR1 MGHRA, CDR2 YSYEKL. The germline V and J ends were trimmed by 0 bases and 1 base, with 13 bases remaining between them. The DNA of the CDR3 is TGCGCCAGCAGCCAAGACCTTGGGGCATCTTCCTACGAGCAGTACTTC. Encoded protein: CASSQDLGASSYEQYF.

This clonotype was counted many times. This sequence joins TRBV30 and TRBJ1-2, with D unresolved. The germline CDR1 and CDR2 sequences are GTSNPN and SVGIG (reference sequence). This CDR3 spans 12 amino acids. The V end was cut by 5 bases, the J end by 7 bases, with 14 bases between. CDR3 in DNA: TGTGCCTGGGGGGAAGGGCTCTCTGGCTACACCTTC. This translates into CAWGEGLSGYTF. Using reference TRBV30 and TRBJ1-2 for the parts outside the CDR3, the full variable domain is SQTIHQWPATLVQPVGSPLSLECTVEGTSNPNLYWYRQAAGRGLQLLFYSVGIGQISSEVPQNLSASRPQDRQFILSSKKLLLSDSGFYLCAWGEGLSGYTFGSGTRLTVV.

There are many counts of this clonotype. This chain connects TRBV29-1 to TRBJ1-2, with D possibly being TRBD1 (5 bases). Trimming removed 6 bases at V and 3 bases at J, with 14 bases between. There are 13 residues in the CDR3. Per the germline V gene, CDR1 is SQVTM and CDR2 is ANQGSEA. CDR3 nucleotide sequence: TGCAGCGTCAACTCCAGGGAATACTATGGCTACACCTTC. It is translated as CSVNSREYYGYTF.

This clonotype was counted many times. The J gene is TRBJ2-1, the V gene TRBV5-1; D is possibly TRBD2 (6 bases). The ends were cut back, 1 base at V and 8 bases at J, with 16 bases in the middle. The CDR3 has 15 residues. Germline assignment: CDR1 SGHRS and CDR2 YFSETQ. The CDR3 sequence: CASSLNGGIKDEQFF. For the CDR3, the DNA is TGCGCCAGCAGCTTGAACGGGGGAATCAAGGATGAGCAGTTCTTC.

This clonotype was seen at least ten times. This sequence joins TRBV18 and TRBJ1-2, with TRBD1 matching 9 bases. The CDR3 has 16 residues. J was trimmed by 1 base and V by 3 bases; bases with no gene match: 6. From germline, CDR1 is KGHSH and CDR2 LQKENI. The CDR3 DNA reads as TGTGCCAGCTCACCCACAGGGGGCAGGAATAACTATGGCTACACCTTC. Its translation is CASSPTGGRNNYGYTF.

This clonotype was detected many times. This rearrangement joins TRBV10-3 to TRBJ2-2, with D unclear. CDR3 length: 13 amino acids. The germline gives CDR1 ENHRY, CDR2 SYGVKD. V was pared by 3 bases and J by 2 bases, with 4 bases between. The CDR3 protein is CAISDSNTGELFF. CDR3 DNA sequence: TGTGCCATCAGTGACAGTAACACCGGGGAGCTGTTTTTT.

This clonotype was seen many times. This chain connects TRBV5-1 to TRBJ2-5, with no clear D. CDR3 length: 12 residues. Germline CDR1 reads SGHRS; CDR2 reads YFSETQ. The V gene lost 1 base and the J gene lost 4 bases, with 5 bases spanning the gap. The DNA of the CDR3 is TGCGCCAGCAGCTTGAAGGGAGAGACCCAGTACTTC. As protein: CASSLKGETQYF.

J is TRBJ1-1 and V is TRBV10-3, with 9 bases fitting TRBD1. The V and J ends lost 6 bases and 7 bases, in that order; junction bases with no gene match: 6. Germline CDR1 is ENHRY and CDR2 is SYGVKD. This CDR3 has 13 residues. CDR3 amino acids: CAIRGTGKGEAFF. CDR3 coding DNA: TGTGCCATCAGGGGGACAGGGAAGGGTGAAGCTTTCTTT.

In its sample, this clonotype was seen many times. This chain connects TRBV4-3 to TRBJ2-1, with TRBD1 as a possible D gene (6 bases). The ends were cut back, 2 bases at V and 8 bases at J, with 10 bases in the middle. The CDR3 contains 13 residues. Germline assignment: CDR1 LGHNA and CDR2 YSLEER. The CDR3 is CASSQSQGHEQFF. The CDR3 nucleotides are TGCGCCAGCAGCCAATCACAGGGACATGAGCAGTTCTTC.

This clonotype was observed at least ten times. The chain uses TRBV7-9 and TRBJ1-2; unclear D gene. Deletions cut 4 bases from V and 0 bases from J, with 6 bases between. CDR1 is SEHNR, CDR2 FQNEAQ, per germline (reference sequence). CDR3 length equals 13 residues. In nucleotides, the CDR3 is TGTGCCAGCAGCTACGACGCTAACTATGGCTACACCTTC. Translating gives CASSYDANYGYTF.

Remarks on this clonotype: This may stem from a read error, because a much larger clone lies one nucleotide away. This sequence joins TRBV4-1 and TRBJ2-5; D possibly corresponds to TRBD2 (6 bases). The CDR3 runs to 15 residues. CDR1 and CDR2 (germline): MGHRA, YSYEKL. The CDR3 DNA sequence: TGCGTCAGCAGCCCCGGAGGAGGGGCCCAAGAGACCCAGTACTTC. It codes for CVSSPGGGAQETQYF.

The J gene is TRBJ1-5, the V gene TRBV7-6, with TRBD1 identical over 10 bases. J gave up 7 bases and V 0 bases, and 9 bases lay outside the gene matches. The CDR3 extends over 17 amino acids. Per germline, CDR1 SGHVS and CDR2 FNYEAQ. CDR3 sequence (DNA): TGTGCCAGCAGCTTAGCGCGGGACAGGGGTTTCGGACAGCCCCAGCATTTT. As protein: CASSLARDRGFGQPQHF.

In this sample, this clonotype turned up many times. The V call is TRBV7-2, the J call TRBJ2-3, with D perhaps assigned TRBD1 or TRBD2 (5 bases each). Trimming left V 4 bases short and J 1 base short, with 9 bases between. CDR1 is SGHTA and CDR2 is FQGNSA in the germline V gene. The CDR3 totals 14 residues. CDR3 coding DNA: TGTGCCAGCAGCTCGGGACCGGGCACAGATACGCAGTATTTT. It yields the protein CASSSGPGTDTQYF.

This clonotype was seen many times. This chain links TRBV12-3 or TRBV12-4 with TRBJ1-2; D is unresolved. Trimming left V 3 bases short and J 1 base short, with 9 bases between. This CDR3 region has 14 residues. The CDR3 region has the DNA TGTGCCAGCAGTTTGGGCAGGAATAACTATGGCTACACCTTC. Protein product: CASSLGRNNYGYTF.

In this sample, this clonotype turned up many times. The chain is built from TRBV3-1 and TRBJ2-5; no firm D call. The CDR3 has 14 residues. V was shortened by 4 bases and J by 1 base, with 10 bases between the two germline ends. CDR1 is LGHDT, CDR2 YNNKEL, per germline (reference sequence). The CDR3 region has the DNA TGTGCCAGCAGCCTTCGGAGTAGCCAAGAGACCCAGTACTTC. Translation gives CASSLRSSQETQYF.

This clonotype has a count of ten or more. The gene calls are TRBV24-1 and TRBJ2-4; 12 bases align to TRBD2. Germline assignment: CDR1 KGHDR and CDR2 SFDVKD. This CDR3 has 16 amino acids. The V gene end was trimmed by 4 bases and the J gene end by 6 bases; junction bases not matched to a gene: 6. The CDR3 is CATSESSGGAGNIQYF. CDR3 coding DNA: TGTGCCACCAGTGAGTCTAGCGGGGGGGCCGGAAACATTCAGTACTTC.

This clonotype appeared many times. The V gene is TRBV5-1, the J gene TRBJ2-7; 9 bases line up with TRBD1. With V trimmed by 5 bases and J by 3 bases, 6 bases remained unmatched. The CDR3 has 14 amino acids. Germline lookup yields CDR1 SGHRS and CDR2 YFSETQ. The CDR3 bases are TGCGCCAGCAGGTCCGGGACAGGGCTCTACGAGCAGTACTTC. This sequence encodes CASRSGTGLYEQYF. The complete variable domain, with remaining parts taken from reference TRBV5-1 and TRBJ2-7, reads KAGVTQTPRYLIKTRGQQVTLSCSPISGHRSVSWYQQTPGQGLQFLFEYFSETQRNKGNFPGRFSGRQFSNSRSEMNVSTLELGDSALYLCASRSGTGLYEQYFGPGTRLTVT.

This clonotype was counted at least ten times. This rearrangement joins TRBV9 to TRBJ2-7; D is perhaps TRBD1 (6 bases). The CDR3 length is 16 residues. Trimming shortened V by 3 bases and J by 3 bases, and 19 bases separated the two germline ends. Germline V CDR1 and CDR2: SGDLS, YYNGEE. CDR3: CASSGGFDRGNYEQYF. In nucleotides, the CDR3 is TGTGCCAGCAGCGGTGGGTTTGATAGGGGGAACTACGAGCAGTACTTC.

The sample holds many counts of this clonotype. The chain carries TRBV5-1 and TRBJ1-1; a weak D match, TRBD1 (6 bases). CDR3 size: 15 residues. Trimming removed 3 bases from V and 0 bases from J, with 12 bases in between. Germline V gene lookup returns CDR1 SGHRS and CDR2 YFSETQ. CDR3 coding DNA: TGCGCCAGCAGCTGGATCGGACAGCTGAACACTGAAGCTTTCTTT. Protein sequence: CASSWIGQLNTEAFF.

The V gene is TRBV12-5, the J gene TRBJ2-1; D may be TRBD2 (6 bases). The CDR3 contains 12 residues. CDR1 is LGHNT and CDR2 is FRNRAP in the germline V gene. V lost 8 bases and J lost 10, with 15 bases in between. The CDR3 region is CASSMDYLEQFF. The CDR3 DNA sequence: TGTGCTAGTTCCATGGACTACCTGGAGCAGTTCTTC. Full variable domain (rest looked up from reference TRBV12-5 and TRBJ2-1): DARVTQTPRHKVTEMGQEVTMRCQPILGHNTVFWYRQTMMQGLELLAYFRNRAPLDDSGMPKDRFSAEMPDATLATLKIQPSEPRDSAVYFCASSMDYLEQFFGPGTRLTVL.

There are many counts of this clonotype. The V call is TRBV25-1, the J call TRBJ1-2, with 8 bases that match TRBD1. The CDR3 runs 14 residues. The J segment lost 9 bases and the V segment lost 4 bases, leaving 10 bases of the junction unmatched. Per the germline V gene, CDR1 is MGHDK and CDR2 is SYGVNS. CDR3 sequence: CASSGWTGRSSYTF. The DNA of the CDR3 is TGTGCCAGCAGTGGGTGGACAGGGCGTTCGAGCTACACCTTC.

This clonotype was detected ten times or more. The chain joins TRBV2 to TRBJ2-5; 8 positions agree with TRBD2. CDR3 size: 14 residues. With V trimmed by 6 bases and J by 3 bases, 6 bases remained unmatched. CDR1 SNHLY and CDR2 FYNNEI come from the germline V gene. The CDR3 sequence is CASSPRGGKETQYF. CDR3 DNA: TGTGCCAGCAGCCCCCGGGGGGGGAAAGAGACCCAGTACTTC.

The CDR3 loop reads CASSVLQGDYSPLHF. For the CDR3, the DNA is TGTGCCAGCAGTGTATTACAGGGGGACTATTCACCCCTCCACTTT. This sequence joins TRBV6-1 and TRBJ1-6, with TRBD1 matching over 8 bases. Germline CDR1 is MNHNS and CDR2 is SASEGT. J lost 8 bases, V lost 4 bases, and 7 bases had no gene match. This CDR3 contains 15 residues.